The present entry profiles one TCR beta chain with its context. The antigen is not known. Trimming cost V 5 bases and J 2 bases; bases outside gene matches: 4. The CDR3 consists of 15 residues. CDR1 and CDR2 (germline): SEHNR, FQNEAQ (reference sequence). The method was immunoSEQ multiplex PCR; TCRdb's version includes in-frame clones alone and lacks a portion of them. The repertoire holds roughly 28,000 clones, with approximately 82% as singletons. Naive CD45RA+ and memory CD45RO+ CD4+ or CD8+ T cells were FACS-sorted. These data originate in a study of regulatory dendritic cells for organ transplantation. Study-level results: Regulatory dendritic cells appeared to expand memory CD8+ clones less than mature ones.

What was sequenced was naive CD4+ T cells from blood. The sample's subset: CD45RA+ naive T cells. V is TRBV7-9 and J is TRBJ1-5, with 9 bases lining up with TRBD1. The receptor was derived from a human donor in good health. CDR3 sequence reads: CASSGTGYRNQPQHF. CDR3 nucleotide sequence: TGTGCCAGCAGCGGGACAGGGTACCGCAATCAGCCCCAGCATTTT.